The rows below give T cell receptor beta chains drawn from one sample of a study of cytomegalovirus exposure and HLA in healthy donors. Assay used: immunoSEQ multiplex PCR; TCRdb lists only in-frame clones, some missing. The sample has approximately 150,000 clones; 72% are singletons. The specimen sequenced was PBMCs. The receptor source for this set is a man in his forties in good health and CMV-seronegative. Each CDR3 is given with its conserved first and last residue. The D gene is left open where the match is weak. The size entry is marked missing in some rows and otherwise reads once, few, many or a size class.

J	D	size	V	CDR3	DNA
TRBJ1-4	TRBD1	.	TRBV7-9	CASSLGGTGGLEKLFF	TGTGCCAGCAGCCTAGGGGGGACAGGGGGCCTCGAAAAACTGTTTTTT
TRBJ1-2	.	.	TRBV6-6	CASSLGPGGYTF	TGTGCCAGCAGTTTGGGCCCGGGGGGCTACACCTTC
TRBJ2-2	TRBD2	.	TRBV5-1	CASSLLGLAEGYTGELFF	TGCGCCAGCAGCTTGCTGGGACTAGCGGAGGGATACACCGGGGAGCTGTTTTTT
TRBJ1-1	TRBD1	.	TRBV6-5	CASRDPGQGNTEAFF	TGTGCCAGCAGAGATCCGGGACAGGGGAACACTGAAGCTTTCTTT
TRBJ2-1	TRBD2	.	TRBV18	CASSPTLAGAYNEQFF	TGTGCCAGCTCACCGACTCTAGCGGGGGCGTACAATGAGCAGTTCTTC
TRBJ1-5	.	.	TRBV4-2	CASSRLQGESQPQHF	TGTGCCAGCAGCCGCCTACAGGGTGAGAGCCAGCCCCAGCATTTT
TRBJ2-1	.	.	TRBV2	CANSEFLYNEQFF	TGTGCCAATAGCGAATTCCTCTACAATGAGCAGTTCTTC
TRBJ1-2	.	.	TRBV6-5	CASSYGQGYGSYTF	TGTGCCAGCAGTTACGGCCAGGGGTACGGTAGCTACACCTTC
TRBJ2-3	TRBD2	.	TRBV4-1	CASSLSWTSGSRRSTDTQYF	TGCGCCAGCAGCCTTTCTTGGACTAGCGGGAGCCGTCGGTCCACAGATACGCAGTATTTT
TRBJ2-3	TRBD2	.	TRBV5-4	CASSWGRDPGFVDTQYF	TGTGCCAGCAGCTGGGGGAGGGACCCCGGTTTTGTGGATACGCAGTATTTT
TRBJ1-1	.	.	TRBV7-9	CASRKGVLAFSAEAFF	TGTGCCAGCAGGAAGGGGGTCTTAGCTTTTAGCGCTGAAGCTTTCTTT
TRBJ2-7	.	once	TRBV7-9	CASSRGTGVREQYF	TGTGCCAGCAGCAGAGGGACGGGAGTACGTGAGCAGTACTTC
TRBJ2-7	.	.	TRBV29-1	CSVDQGGSSYEQYF	TGCAGCGTTGATCAGGGAGGTAGCTCCTACGAGCAGTACTTC
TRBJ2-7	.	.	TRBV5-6	CASSSAGFREQYF	TGTGCCAGCAGCTCCGCAGGGTTTCGCGAGCAGTACTTC
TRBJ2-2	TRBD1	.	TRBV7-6	CASSLGGTGTGELFF	TGTGCCAGCAGCTTAGGGGGGACAGGAACCGGGGAGCTGTTTTTT
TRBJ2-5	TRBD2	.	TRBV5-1	CASSSGLAGTETQYF	TGCGCCAGCAGCTCTGGACTAGCGGGGACGGAGACCCAGTACTTC